These 31 T cell receptor beta chains came from one sample sequenced in a study of cytomegalovirus exposure and HLA in healthy donors. The assay was immunoSEQ multiplex PCR, and TCRdb's table has in-frame clones only and misses some. The data contain a few hundred thousand clones, 90% of them singletons. What was sequenced was PBMCs. These receptors were taken from a woman in her 30s in good health and CMV-seronegative.

This rearrangement joins TRBV6-5 to TRBJ2-1, with TRBD2 matching over 9 bases. Per germline, CDR1 MNHEY and CDR2 SVGAGI. CDR3 length: 13 amino acids. The V and J ends lost 6 bases and 6 bases, in that order; junction bases with no gene match: 3. CDR3 coding DNA: TGTGCCAGCAGGGCGGGAGGGCGCAATGAGCAGTTCTTC. Translating gives CASRAGGRNEQFF.

V and J are TRBV19 and TRBJ2-7, with TRBD1 identical over 8 bases. This CDR3 comprises 14 residues. The trim removed 1 base at V and 3 bases at J, leaving 2 bases unmatched. CDR1 and CDR2 from the germline V gene are LNHDA and SQIVND (reference sequence). The CDR3 region has the DNA TGTGCCAGTAGTATAGGGACAGGGAACTACGAGCAGTACTTC. It translates to CASSIGTGNYEQYF. The whole variable domain, filled in from reference TRBV19 and TRBJ2-7, reads DGGITQSPKYLFRKEGQNVTLSCEQNLNHDAMYWYRQDPGQGLRLIYYSQIVNDFQKGDIAEGYSVSREKKESFPLTVTSAQKNPTAFYLCASSIGTGNYEQYFGPGTRLTVT.

The chain recombines TRBV5-1 with TRBJ1-4, with D unresolved. Germline CDR1 reads SGHRS; CDR2 reads YFSETQ. Trimming stripped 0 bases from V and 4 bases from J, with 7 bases between. The CDR3 sequence is 14 residues long. The DNA for the CDR3 is TGCGCCAGCAGCTTGGAACCGCTTAATGAAAAACTGTTTTTT. As protein: CASSLEPLNEKLFF.

The chain couples TRBV28 to TRBJ1-2, with 7 bases lining up with TRBD1. After removal of 5 bases from V and 7 bases from J, the junction contained 7 bases not matched to a gene. Per the germline V gene, CDR1 is MDHEN and CDR2 is SYDVKM. The CDR3 has 13 amino acids. The CDR3 protein is CASSATGVRGYTF. CDR3 bases: TGTGCCAGCAGTGCTACAGGGGTGCGTGGCTACACCTTC.

The chain uses TRBV30 and TRBJ2-6; D remains unclear. Per the germline V gene, CDR1 is GTSNPN and CDR2 is SVGIG (reference sequence). The CDR3 runs to 15 residues. Between the trimmed V and J ends, which lost 6 bases and 0 bases, there was a span of 12 bases. In DNA, the CDR3 is TGTGCCTGTACTTCCAGGATCTCTGGGGCCAACGTCCTGACTTTC. It is translated as CACTSRISGANVLTF.

The chain recombines TRBV6-1 with TRBJ1-2; TRBD1 is a possible D gene (6 bases). CDR1 is MNHNS, CDR2 SASEGT, per germline. V was cut by 0 bases and J by 4 bases, with 18 bases left in between. The CDR3 runs 17 residues. The CDR3 DNA reads TGTGCCAGCAGTGAAGCAACCCAGCGACAGGAGCTCTATGGCTACACCTTC. It translates to CASSEATQRQELYGYTF.

This chain links TRBV27 with TRBJ1-2; 11 bases agree with TRBD1. The CDR3 consists of 15 residues. The germline V gene encodes CDR1 MNHEY and CDR2 SMNVEV (reference sequence). J lost 7 bases, V lost 5 bases, and 9 bases had no gene match. CDR3 DNA: TGTGCCAGCAGTCTAATAGGACAGGGGGCTGTTGGCTACACCTTC. Residues: CASSLIGQGAVGYTF.

V gene TRBV14 combines with J gene TRBJ2-3; unclear D gene. The CDR3 consists of 14 residues. V dropped 0 bases and J dropped 4 bases, with 8 bases sitting between them. Germline V CDR1 and CDR2: SGHDN, FVKESK. The CDR3 DNA follows: TGTGCCAGCAGCCAAGATCACTGGGCAGATACGCAGTATTTT. This translates into CASSQDHWADTQYF.

This chain joins TRBV30 and TRBJ2-5; possibly TRBD2 for D (5 bases). Germline CDR1 is GTSNPN and CDR2 is SVGIG (reference sequence). The CDR3 has 15 amino acids. Trimming took off 0 bases at V and 1 base at J, with 12 bases between the two ends. The CDR3 DNA is TGTGCCTGGAGTGTACCCGGGAAAGCCCAAGAGACCCAGTACTTC. Its translation is CAWSVPGKAQETQYF. Supplemented by reference TRBV30 and TRBJ2-5, the full variable domain reads SQTIHQWPATLVQPVGSPLSLECTVEGTSNPNLYWYRQAAGRGLQLLFYSVGIGQISSEVPQNLSASRPQDRQFILSSKKLLLSDSGFYLCAWSVPGKAQETQYFGPGTRLLVL.

V is TRBV14 and J is TRBJ2-7, with D tentatively TRBD1 (6 bases). V lost 0 bases and J lost 3, with 12 bases in between. Germline CDR1 is SGHDN and CDR2 is FVKESK. The CDR3 loop spans 15 amino acids. CDR3 nucleotide sequence: TGTGCCAGCAGCCAAGAGCAGGGGAGATACTACGAGCAGTACTTC. As protein: CASSQEQGRYYEQYF. The full variable domain, rest sourced from reference TRBV14 and TRBJ2-7, is EAGVTQFPSHSVIEKGQTVTLRCDPISGHDNLYWYRRVMGKEIKFLLHFVKESKQDESGMPNNRFLAERTGGTYSTLKVQPAELEDSGVYFCASSQEQGRYYEQYFGPGTRLTVT.

This clone was observed a single time. In the same sample, other DNA sequences code for this CDR3. V usage is TRBV27 and J usage is TRBJ2-7, with D perhaps being TRBD1 or TRBD2 (5 bases each). CDR3 length: 13 residues. V lost 6 bases and J 0 bases, leaving 9 bases between the germline ends. Germline values: CDR1 MNHEY, CDR2 SMNVEV (reference sequence). CDR3: CASSLGDSYEQYF. The CDR3 nucleotides read TGTGCCAGCAGCCTGGGGGACTCCTACGAGCAGTACTTC.

This chain uses TRBV7-9 with TRBJ2-3; D may be TRBD2 (6 bases). CDR1 and CDR2 (germline): SEHNR, FQNEAQ (reference sequence). The CDR3 contains 18 residues. The V gene lost 3 bases and the J gene lost 2 bases, with 21 bases spanning the gap. CDR3 in DNA: TGTGCCAGCAGCTTCCTCTTGTCTGCGGGAACTGACACAGATACGCAGTATTTT. Protein sequence: CASSFLLSAGTDTDTQYF. Drawing the rest from reference TRBV7-9 and TRBJ2-3, the complete variable domain is DTGVSQNPRHKITKRGQNVTFRCDPISEHNRLYWYRQTLGQGPEFLTYFQNEAQLEKSRLLSDRFSAERPKGSFSTLEIQRTEQGDSAMYLCASSFLLSAGTDTDTQYFGPGTRLTVL.

This clone was found a few times. The J gene is TRBJ2-2, the V gene TRBV6-4, with D perhaps TRBD1 (6 bases). This CDR3 comprises 14 residues. The V end lost 11 bases, the J end lost 5 bases, and 18 bases lay between the germline ends. From germline, CDR1 is MRHNA and CDR2 SNTAGT. CDR3 sequence: CAGPLQGVTGELFF. The CDR3 DNA is TGTGCCGGACCTTTACAGGGTGTAACCGGGGAGCTGTTTTTT.

The CDR3 here is CASSPTGLVGPSQYNEQFF. CDR3 nucleotide sequence: TGTGCCAGCAGTCCAACGGGACTAGTCGGGCCGAGCCAGTACAATGAGCAGTTCTTC. The chain joins TRBV28 to TRBJ2-1, with TRBD2 matching over 8 bases. Per germline, CDR1 MDHEN and CDR2 SYDVKM. The J segment lost 4 bases and the V segment lost 5 bases, leaving 19 bases of the junction unmatched. The CDR3 length is 19 residues.

The chain joins TRBV15 to TRBJ2-5; D may be TRBD2 (5 bases). V lost 1 base, J lost 4 bases, and 13 bases lay in between. The CDR3 has 15 amino acids. Per germline, CDR1 LNHNV and CDR2 YYDKDF (reference sequence). The CDR3 is CATSRGGRGPETQYF. DNA of the CDR3: TGTGCCACCAGCAGAGGAGGTCGGGGTCCAGAGACCCAGTACTTC.

V is TRBV28 and J is TRBJ1-1; D might be TRBD1 (6 bases). Germline V gene data show CDR1 as MDHEN and CDR2 as SYDVKM. Trimming took off 1 base at V and 0 bases at J, with 12 bases between the two ends. The CDR3 runs 16 residues. In nucleotides, the CDR3 is TGTGCCAGCAGTTTATATGGCAGGGGTGTGAACACTGAAGCTTTCTTT. Its translation: CASSLYGRGVNTEAFF.

V is TRBV11-2 and J is TRBJ2-7, with D possibly being TRBD2 (6 bases). V was trimmed by 8 bases and J by 3 bases, leaving 17 bases between them. The CDR3 loop spans 14 amino acids. CDR1 SGHAT and CDR2 FQNNGV come from the germline V gene. CDR3 sequence reads: CASSSGTGVYEQYF. In DNA, the CDR3 is TGTGCCAGCTCTTCCGGGACGGGAGTCTACGAGCAGTACTTC.

V is TRBV20-1 and J is TRBJ2-7; D is perhaps TRBD1 (5 bases). Germline CDR1 reads DFQATT; CDR2 reads SNEGSKA (reference sequence). Trimming removed 5 bases from V and 8 bases from J, with 13 bases in between. CDR3 length equals 11 residues. The CDR3 bases are TGCAGTGCTTCGGACACCCACAAGCAGTACTTC. Encoded protein: CSASDTHKQYF.

The V gene is TRBV7-8, the J gene TRBJ2-7; D is undetermined. Germline V gene sequence: CDR1 SGHVS, CDR2 FQNEAQ. The CDR3 length is 13 residues. V lost 4 bases and J 3 bases, leaving 10 bases between the germline ends. The CDR3 nucleotides read TGTGCCAGCAGCTGGAGACACAGCTACGAGCAGTACTTC. Its protein product is CASSWRHSYEQYF. Full variable domain (remainder filled in from reference TRBV7-8 and TRBJ2-7): GAGVSQSPRYKVAKRGQDVALRCDPISGHVSLFWYQQALGQGPEFLTYFQNEAQLDKSGLPSDRFFAERPEGSVSTLKIQRTQQEDSAVYLCASSWRHSYEQYFGPGTRLTVT.

The chain joins TRBV14 to TRBJ2-5, with D maybe TRBD2 (5 bases). The V and J ends lost 1 base and 3 bases respectively, with 21 bases between them. CDR1 SGHDN and CDR2 FVKESK come from the germline V gene. This CDR3 is 18 amino acids long. This CDR3 is CASSQGGPKRPQEETQYF. CDR3 nucleotide sequence: TGTGCCAGCAGCCAAGGAGGGCCTAAACGGCCGCAAGAAGAGACCCAGTACTTC.

There are a few counts of this clone. V and J are TRBV29-1 and TRBJ2-3; maybe TRBD2 (6 bases). The CDR3 is 13 residues long. Trimming pared 4 bases from V and 6 bases from J, leaving 14 bases between. Germline V gene lookup returns CDR1 SQVTM and CDR2 ANQGSEA. In DNA, the CDR3 is TGCAGCGTTGGACTAGTTGTCGGTGATACGCAGTATTTT. It yields the protein CSVGLVVGDTQYF.

The chain carries TRBV5-1 and TRBJ2-1; D remains unclear. Trimming took off 0 bases at V and 0 bases at J, with 7 bases between the two ends. The V gene's germline CDR1 is SGHRS and CDR2 YFSETQ. CDR3 length equals 15 residues. Here the CDR3 reads CASSLESSSYNEQFF. CDR3 coding DNA: TGCGCCAGCAGCTTGGAGTCGAGCTCCTACAATGAGCAGTTCTTC.

The chain has TRBV27 and TRBJ2-1; D is possibly TRBD2 (6 bases). V was clipped by 6 bases and J by 4 bases, with 16 bases between them. The germline V gene has CDR1 MNHEY and CDR2 SMNVEV (reference sequence). CDR3 length: 15 residues. The CDR3 here is CASSLQAGEYNEQFF. CDR3 nucleotides: TGTGCCAGCAGCCTACAAGCGGGTGAATACAATGAGCAGTTCTTC.

J is TRBJ2-5 and V is TRBV27, with 12 nucleotides matching TRBD1. V lost 6 bases and J lost 3; bases outside the gene matches: 11. The CDR3 loop spans 17 amino acids. Germline V CDR1 and CDR2: MNHEY, SMNVEV (reference sequence). As DNA, the CDR3 is TGTGCCAGCAGCCCATTATGGGGGACAGGGGGCAAAGAGACCCAGTACTTC. Translation gives CASSPLWGTGGKETQYF.

The V and J genes are TRBV25-1 and TRBJ2-7, with 7 bases that match TRBD2. Germline CDR1 MGHDK, CDR2 SYGVNS. The CDR3 covers 15 residues. V lost 4 bases, J lost 0 bases, and 6 bases stayed unmatched. CDR3 in DNA: TGTGCCAGCAGTGGGCGACTAGCTAGCTCCTACGAGCAGTACTTC. Its translation is CASSGRLASSYEQYF.

The chain employs TRBV27 and TRBJ2-3; D is possibly TRBD1 (6 bases). The germline V gene has CDR1 MNHEY and CDR2 SMNVEV (reference sequence). Trimming left V 4 bases short and J 3 bases short, with 11 bases between. The CDR3 runs 14 residues. The CDR3 spells CASSSSGATDTQYF. In nucleotides, the CDR3 is TGTGCCAGCAGTTCTTCAGGGGCGACAGATACGCAGTATTTT.

This chain joins TRBV9 and TRBJ2-6; D ambiguous. The CDR3 loop spans 15 amino acids. V was clipped by 3 bases and J by 4 bases, with 11 bases between them. The germline CDR1 and CDR2 sequences are SGDLS and YYNGEE. This CDR3 is CASSGHLAGANVLTF. Here the CDR3 DNA reads TGTGCCAGCAGCGGACACCTTGCCGGGGCCAACGTCCTGACTTTC.

The CDR3 nucleotides read TGTGCCGCCACCGACCGCGTCCTAGGCGAGCAGTACTTC. It translates to CAATDRVLGEQYF. The genes are TRBV10-3 and TRBJ2-7; D not resolved. CDR3 length: 13 residues. Trimming stripped 11 bases from V and 6 bases from J, with 20 bases between. Looked up from germline, CDR1 is ENHRY and CDR2 is SYGVKD.

The chain carries TRBV5-1 and TRBJ2-7; 9 positions match TRBD1. The germline CDR1 and CDR2 sequences are SGHRS and YFSETQ. The V gene end was trimmed by 4 bases and the J gene end by 3 bases; junction bases not matched to a gene: 14. The CDR3 has 17 residues. The CDR3 coding sequence is TGCGCCAGCAGCACCGGAACTGGGACAGGGACGGGCTACGAGCAGTACTTC. Translated: CASSTGTGTGTGYEQYF.

The CDR3 bases are TGTGCCAGCAGACTGGGACAGGTCTACACAGATACGCAGTATTTT. Its protein product is CASRLGQVYTDTQYF. The V and J genes are TRBV5-6 and TRBJ2-3; 8 nucleotides align to TRBD1. This CDR3 has 15 amino acids. Germline V CDR1 and CDR2: SGHDT, YYEEEE. V lost 5 bases to trimming and J lost 2 bases; unmatched junction nucleotides: 7.

V is TRBV10-2 and J is TRBJ2-7; maybe TRBD1 (5 bases). Germline V gene data show CDR1 as WSHSY and CDR2 as SAAADI. CDR3 length equals 14 residues. V was cut by 2 bases and J by 2 bases, with 10 bases left in between. CDR3 DNA sequence: TGCGCCAGCAGTGAGGTGGGGCCTCCCTACGAGCAGTACTTC. Residues: CASSEVGPPYEQYF.